The sequence of this T cell receptor beta chain was determined in a study of cytomegalovirus exposure and HLA in healthy donors. Assay used: immunoSEQ multiplex PCR; TCRdb lists only in-frame clones, some missing. The sample records more than 95,000 clones, around 86% being singletons. These donors were members of the approximately 120-subject validation cohort, a group separate from the approximately 640-subject first cohort. Study-wide results and limits: The study found most TCR sequences rare, yet found some public TCRs in many donors. Specificity for CMV antigens was confirmed in vitro for a few of the CMV-associated chains. The study listed under 200 cytomegalovirus-associated TCR beta chains.

As to this clone: Its target is unknown.

This receptor was identified in a woman aged 18-30 years in good health and CMV-seronegative. Sequencing used PBMCs.

Written as DNA, the CDR3 is TGTGCCAGCAGTGACCTAGGAGCGGGAGTTAGTGAGCAGTTCTTC. The encoded protein is CASSDLGAGVSEQFF. The chain recombines TRBV27 with TRBJ2-1, with 8 bases aligning to TRBD2. Trimming took 5 bases from V and 9 from J; bases not matched to a gene: 12. This CDR3 region has 15 residues. Per germline, CDR1 MNHEY and CDR2 SMNVEV (reference sequence).